The clone carrying this T cell receptor beta chain has ten or more counts. As yet, its antigen is unknown. The CDR3 consists of 14 residues. The germline CDR1 and CDR2 sequences are SGHRS and YFSETQ. Trimming took 0 bases from V and 2 from J, leaving 8 bases between them. TCRdb redid the calling of the 5' RACE reads with MiXCR, one entry per CDR3 protein. The profile covers 220,000 or so distinct CDR3 sequences, with 10% appearing a single time and approximately 20% taken by the ten largest. This sample was taken from a study of CD8 T cells in ankylosing spondylitis. Overall study results and limits: A TCR beta motif of several highly homologous variants seemed to mark ankylosing spondylitis blood. Disease-linked clones were CD8+ and relatively rare in peripheral blood. Within matched ankylosing spondylitis synovial fluid, disease-linked clones were reportedly significantly enriched.

The sample was blood, either unsorted or a sorted T cell fraction (not recorded which). The chain recombines TRBV5-1 with TRBJ2-5; D uncertain. This TCR came from a male donor with ankylosing spondylitis or in good health (not recorded which). The CDR3: CASSLAQLQETQYF. Here the CDR3 DNA reads TGCGCCAGCAGCTTGGCACAGTTACAAGAGACCCAGTACTTC.